This T cell receptor beta chain was captured by sequencing in a study of cytotoxic CD8 clonotypes in ibrutinib-treated CLL. Whole-study findings and limits: Clonality was higher at ibrutinib response and returned toward baseline at progression. Sampling times (in sustained-remission versus progressing patients) were not the same. Baseline levels of clonality went above those of age-matched healthy donors and moved with circulating CD8+ T-cell counts.

CDR1 is ENHRY and CDR2 is SYGVKD in the germline V gene. V lost 2 bases, J lost 5 bases, and 12 bases lay in between. The CDR3 totals 14 residues. A word on this clone: Its antigen is currently unknown.

Some clones are missing from TCRdb's copy, which holds only in-frame ones; the method was immunoSEQ multiplex PCR. Here the sample spans just over 200,000 clones, roughly 79% being singletons. The chain carries TRBV10-3 and TRBJ1-2, with D unclear. The source of this sequence is a human donor with chronic lymphocytic leukemia. Sequences were derived from PBMCs, sampled after 12 months of ibrutinib treatment. CDR3 nucleotides: TGTGCCATCAGTGAGACCAGTAATCTTTATGGCTACACCTTC. It specifies CAISETSNLYGYTF.